A selection of T cell receptor beta chains follows, all from one sample in a study of OX40 agonist ivuxolimab in advanced cancers. The table came from immunoSEQ multiplex PCR; TCRdb's copy has only in-frame clones and leaves some out. This table holds about 60,000 clones, approximately 83% found once. Sample: CD4+ or CD8+ T cells sorted from blood, taken in a trial of the OX40 agonist ivuxolimab. These TCRs come from an adult with an advanced solid tumor such as melanoma, head and neck, liver or kidney cancer. CDR3s include the opening cysteine and the closing phenylalanine or tryptophan. D genes are given only for firm matches. Clone size is shown for a subset of rows, as once, few, many or a class of expanded clone.

V: TRBV5-8; J: TRBJ1-1; D: TRBD1; size: NA; DNA: TGTGCCAGCAGCTCGGGACAGCATATGAACACTGAAGCTTTCTTT; CDR3: CASSSGQHMNTEAFF
V: TRBV28; J: TRBJ1-4; D: TRBD1; size: few; DNA: TGTGCCAGCAGTTTACGCACAGGGGCCTTGTCATATAATGAAAAACTGTTTTTT; CDR3: CASSLRTGALSYNEKLFF
V: TRBV6-5; J: TRBJ1-5; D: NA; size: NA; DNA: TGTGCCAGCAGTTACTCGAAACCAGGGGAGGCTCAGCCCCAGCATTTT; CDR3: CASSYSKPGEAQPQHF
V: TRBV5-1; J: TRBJ2-7; D: NA; size: NA; DNA: TGCGCCAGCAGCTTCAGGACTCCCACCTACGAGCAGTACTTC; CDR3: CASSFRTPTYEQYF
V: TRBV18; J: TRBJ1-1; D: NA; size: NA; DNA: TGTGCCAGCTGGAGGGCGAACACTGAAGCTTTCTTT; CDR3: CASWRANTEAFF
V: TRBV11-2; J: TRBJ2-1; D: NA; size: NA; DNA: TGTGCCAGCAGCTTAGCCCCGGGGCAGTTCAGCTCCTACAATGAGCAGTTCTTC; CDR3: CASSLAPGQFSSYNEQFF
V: TRBV9; J: TRBJ2-3; D: NA; size: NA; DNA: TGTGCCAGCAGCCCATCACAGGGCCTCAGCACAGATACGCAGTATTTT; CDR3: CASSPSQGLSTDTQYF
V: TRBV11-2; J: TRBJ1-1; D: NA; size: NA; DNA: TGTGCCAGCAGCTTATTGGGGGGGAACACTGAAGCTTTCTTT; CDR3: CASSLLGGNTEAFF
V: TRBV6-1; J: TRBJ2-2; D: TRBD2; size: once; DNA: TGTGCCAGCAGTGCCACTATTGTTCCGGGACTAGCGGCGAACGGGGAGCTGTTTTTT; CDR3: CASSATIVPGLAANGELFF
V: TRBV7-9; J: TRBJ2-1; D: TRBD1; size: NA; DNA: TGTGCCAGCAGCTCCCCGGACAGGGGGCAAATTGAGCAGTTCTTC; CDR3: CASSSPDRGQIEQFF
V: TRBV19; J: TRBJ1-1; D: TRBD1; size: NA; DNA: TGTGCCAGTGGGGGGACAGGGATGAACACTGAAGCTTTCTTT; CDR3: CASGGTGMNTEAFF
V: TRBV27; J: TRBJ2-7; D: TRBD1; size: NA; DNA: TGTGCCAGCAGTCCTCGACAGGGATCCTACGAGCAGTACTTC; CDR3: CASSPRQGSYEQYF
V: TRBV7-2; J: TRBJ1-4; D: NA; size: NA; DNA: TGTGCCAGCAGCCCCGAAAGGGTTACTAATGAAAAACTGTTTTTT; CDR3: CASSPERVTNEKLFF
V: TRBV9; J: TRBJ1-2; D: NA; size: NA; DNA: TGTGCCAGCAGCGTCGAAGGGGGGACCAACTATGGCTACACCTTC; CDR3: CASSVEGGTNYGYTF
V: TRBV18; J: TRBJ2-7; D: TRBD1; size: NA; DNA: TGTGCCAGCTCACCGGATGTGGGACAGGTATCACCCTACGAGCAGTACTTC; CDR3: CASSPDVGQVSPYEQYF
V: TRBV5-8; J: TRBJ2-7; D: NA; size: NA; DNA: TGTGCCAGCAGCTTGGCGTGGGAGGGGGTATCGGACGAGCAGTACTTC; CDR3: CASSLAWEGVSDEQYF
V: TRBV4-3; J: TRBJ1-1; D: NA; size: NA; DNA: TGCGCCAGCAGCCAAGTAAGGGGCTCCGGGTACACTGAAGCTTTCTTT; CDR3: CASSQVRGSGYTEAFF
V: TRBV6-6; J: TRBJ1-5; D: NA; size: NA; DNA: TGTGCCAGCAGGGGGTGGGAGGGGGATAGTCAGCCCCAGCATTTT; CDR3: CASRGWEGDSQPQHF
V: TRBV5-6; J: TRBJ1-4; D: NA; size: NA; DNA: TGTGCCAGCAGCCCCTACCCAGGGTCAGGAAATGAAAAACTGTTTTTT; CDR3: CASSPYPGSGNEKLFF
V: TRBV6-4; J: TRBJ2-2; D: TRBD1; size: NA; DNA: TGTGCCAGCAGTGACCACAGGGGGAGCGCCGGGGAGCTGTTTTTT; CDR3: CASSDHRGSAGELFF
V: TRBV19; J: TRBJ2-7; D: NA; size: NA; DNA: TGTGCCAGTAGTACATCGGGACCAGGCTTGGACGAGCAGTACTTC; CDR3: CASSTSGPGLDEQYF
V: TRBV4-2; J: TRBJ1-1; D: TRBD1; size: NA; DNA: TGTGCCAGCAGCCAACCAGGGGGCATAATGAACACTGAAGCTTTCTTT; CDR3: CASSQPGGIMNTEAFF
V: TRBV14; J: TRBJ2-2; D: NA; size: once; DNA: TGTGCCAGCAGCCAAGGGGACGTGGGGGCGCGGAACACCGGGGAGCTGTTTTTT; CDR3: CASSQGDVGARNTGELFF
V: TRBV19; J: TRBJ2-1; D: NA; size: NA; DNA: TGTGCCAGTACCCCGGTAGGGGGGGGGTACAATGAGCAGTTCTTC; CDR3: CASTPVGGGYNEQFF
V: TRBV9; J: TRBJ1-4; D: NA; size: NA; DNA: TGTGCCAGCAGCGTAGGGGGGTTAGGTGGTGAAAAACTGTTTTTT; CDR3: CASSVGGLGGEKLFF
V: TRBV6-1; J: TRBJ1-5; D: NA; size: NA; DNA: TGTGCCAGCAGTGACGACAGAGCCAATCAGCCCCAGCATTTT; CDR3: CASSDDRANQPQHF
V: TRBV5-8; J: TRBJ1-1; D: NA; size: NA; DNA: TGTGCCAGCATTCTAGGAGGGCCGGCTGAAGCTTTCTTT; CDR3: CASILGGPAEAFF
V: TRBV11-1; J: TRBJ2-1; D: NA; size: NA; DNA: TGTGCCAGCAGCCCCGGGACATACAATGAGCAGTTCTTC; CDR3: CASSPGTYNEQFF
V: TRBV7-9; J: TRBJ2-5; D: TRBD2; size: NA; DNA: TGTGCCAGCAGCTTGCCGGGACTAGTAGTCTCAGAGACCCAGTACTTC; CDR3: CASSLPGLVVSETQYF
V: TRBV19; J: TRBJ1-6; D: NA; size: NA; DNA: TGTGCCAGTAGTATAGATAGGGGCCAAGGGATTAATTCACCCCTCCACTTT; CDR3: CASSIDRGQGINSPLHF
V: TRBV19; J: TRBJ1-1; D: NA; size: NA; DNA: TGTGCCAGTAATATAGTTCCGGGTAATGAAGCTTTCTTT; CDR3: CASNIVPGNEAFF
V: TRBV5-6; J: TRBJ2-7; D: NA; size: NA; DNA: TGTGCCAGCAGCTTGGGTAGACCAGAGCAGTACTTC; CDR3: CASSLGRPEQYF
V: TRBV6-6; J: TRBJ1-1; D: NA; size: few; DNA: TGTGCCAGCAGTTATGGGGGGGAAGACACTGAAGCTTTCTTT; CDR3: CASSYGGEDTEAFF
V: TRBV6-5; J: TRBJ1-1; D: NA; size: NA; DNA: TGTGCCACCCAAACTGGGACTGAAGCTTTCTTT; CDR3: CATQTGTEAFF
V: TRBV27; J: TRBJ2-5; D: NA; size: NA; DNA: TGTGCCAGCAGTTTATACTTGAGTGAGACCCAGTACTTC; CDR3: CASSLYLSETQYF
V: TRBV6-5; J: TRBJ1-5; D: NA; size: once; DNA: TGTGCCAGCAGTTTCAGGGGCTTTAATAGCAATCAGCCCCAGCATTTT; CDR3: CASSFRGFNSNQPQHF
V: TRBV19; J: TRBJ2-5; D: NA; size: NA; DNA: TGTGCCAGTAGTATCACAGTACAAGAGACCCAGTACTTC; CDR3: CASSITVQETQYF